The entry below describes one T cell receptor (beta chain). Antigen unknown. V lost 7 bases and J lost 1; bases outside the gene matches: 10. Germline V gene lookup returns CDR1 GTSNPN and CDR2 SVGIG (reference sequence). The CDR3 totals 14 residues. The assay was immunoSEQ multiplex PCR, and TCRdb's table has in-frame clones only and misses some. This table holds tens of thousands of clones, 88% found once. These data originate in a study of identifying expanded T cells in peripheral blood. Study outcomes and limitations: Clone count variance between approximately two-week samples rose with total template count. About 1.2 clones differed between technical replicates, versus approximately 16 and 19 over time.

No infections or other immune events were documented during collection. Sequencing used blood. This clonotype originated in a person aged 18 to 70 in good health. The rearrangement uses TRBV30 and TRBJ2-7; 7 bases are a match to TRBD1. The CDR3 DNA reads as TGTGCCTTCCAAACTCGACAGGGATCCTACGAGCAGTACTTC. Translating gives CAFQTRQGSYEQYF.